Detailed here is one T cell receptor (beta chain). This record comes from a study of CD8 T cells in Susac syndrome. The RNA, roughly 0.5 to 1 ug, was put through reverse transcription using random hexamers. Amplification of the TCR beta CDR3 was carried out by immunoSEQ multiplex PCR, which spanned a total of 54 Vbeta and 13 Jbeta segments. One entry per CDR3 protein, called by TCRdb with MiXCR from the immunoSEQ multiplex PCR reads. This sample yields around 170,000 distinct CDR3 sequences, of which approximately 94% are seen a single time; 0.098% belongs to the top ten. CDR1 and CDR2 (germline): GTSNPN, SVGIG (reference sequence). The CDR3 sequence is 13 residues long. Deletions cut 2 bases from V and 4 bases from J, with 11 bases between.

This TCR came from a human donor with Susac syndrome. V and J are TRBV30 and TRBJ2-5; possibly TRBD1 for D (6 bases). The sample taken for sequencing was CD4+ T cells from PBMCs. For the CDR3, the DNA is TGTGCCTGGAGTATAGGGGGATCAGAGACCCAGTACTTC. As protein: CAWSIGGSETQYF.